This T cell receptor (beta chain) was identified in a study of beta chain features in type 1 diabetes. Study information: Across every sample, approximately 110,000,000 sorted cells were examined in total. Study-level results: In every one of the four CD4+ subsets, TCRB CDR3s were moderately but significantly shorter in Type 1 diabetes patients. Sequencing of cDNA might inflate the share of cells that strongly express TCR.

The ends were cut back, 5 bases at V and 5 bases at J, with 25 bases in the middle. This CDR3 contains 17 residues. Germline CDR1 is PRHDT and CDR2 is FYEKMQ (reference sequence). Worth noting for this clone: Its matching antigen is unknown.

Investigators reverse transcribed all isolated RNA, so they sequenced expressed TCRB transcripts. Produced via immunoSEQ multiplex PCR; TCRdb's table is partial and in-frame only. There are some 400,000 clones in the sample; roughly 16% occur only once, and approximately 0.019% lies in the top ten. The receptor was isolated from a woman in her late teens or twenties in good health. The chain recombines TRBV13 with TRBJ2-7; a possible D gene is TRBD1 (6 bases). Sequencing was performed on naive CD4+ T cells from blood. The CDR3 bases are TGTGCCAGCAGCCCCAGGGGCTACAAATCGGCGCTCCACGAGCAGTACTTC. As protein: CASSPRGYKSALHEQYF.